This TCR beta chain was captured by sequencing in a study of shared clonotypes between healthy human individuals. Looking at the study overall: A few men and two women, aged 18 to 49, were donors.

Repertoires were generated with immunoSEQ multiplex PCR, while TCRdb's copy carries only in-frame clones and drops some. The sample has about 2 million clones, roughly 95% seen once. Per the germline V gene, CDR1 is SEHNR and CDR2 is FQNEAQ (reference sequence). V shed 5 bases and J shed 2 bases, with 9 bases lying between them. This CDR3 region has 14 residues. A note on this clone: This sample includes further DNA sequences coding for the same CDR3.

CD45RO-negative CD8 cells positively selected for CCR7 made up the naive population, which excluded terminally differentiated effector memory CD45RA+ cells. The rearrangement joins TRBV7-9 to TRBJ2-2; a weak D match, TRBD1 (6 bases). Sequencing was performed on naive CD8+ T cells sorted from blood. This clonotype originated in a man between 18 and 29 years old in good health. In nucleotides, the CDR3 is TGTGCCAGCAGCCTGGGACACAACACCGGGGAGCTGTTTTTT. As protein: CASSLGHNTGELFF. Variable domain in full (rest from reference TRBV7-9 and TRBJ2-2): DTGVSQNPRHKITKRGQNVTFRCDPISEHNRLYWYRQTLGQGPEFLTYFQNEAQLEKSRLLSDRFSAERPKGSFSTLEIQRTEQGDSAMYLCASSLGHNTGELFFGEGSRLTVL.